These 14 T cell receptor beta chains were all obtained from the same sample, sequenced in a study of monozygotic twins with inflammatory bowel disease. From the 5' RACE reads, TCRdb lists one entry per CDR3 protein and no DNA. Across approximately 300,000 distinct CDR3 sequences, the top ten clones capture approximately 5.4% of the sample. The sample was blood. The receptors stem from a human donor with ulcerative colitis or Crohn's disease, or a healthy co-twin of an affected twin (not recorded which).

The CDR3 loop is CAWSVWGGGRLTDTQYF. The chain carries TRBV30 and TRBJ2-3; TCRdb designates TRBD1, a call that cannot be tested without DNA. Germline lookup yields CDR1 GTSNPN and CDR2 SVGIG (reference sequence). The CDR3 totals 17 residues.

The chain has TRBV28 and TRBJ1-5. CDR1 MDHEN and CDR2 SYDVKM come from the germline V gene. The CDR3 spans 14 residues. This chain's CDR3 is CASSLGGIWQPQHF.

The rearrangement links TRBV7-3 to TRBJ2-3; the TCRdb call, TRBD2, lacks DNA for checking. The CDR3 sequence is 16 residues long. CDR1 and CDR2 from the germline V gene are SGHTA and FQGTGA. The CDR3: CASSLNQGPSTDTQYF.

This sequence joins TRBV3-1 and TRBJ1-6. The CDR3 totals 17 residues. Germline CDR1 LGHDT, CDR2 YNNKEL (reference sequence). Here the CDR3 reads CASSQDLGSSYNSPLHF.

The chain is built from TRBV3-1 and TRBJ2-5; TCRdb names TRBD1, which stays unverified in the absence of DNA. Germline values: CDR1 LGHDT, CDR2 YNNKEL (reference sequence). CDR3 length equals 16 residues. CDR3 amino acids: CASSQTGASYQETQYF.

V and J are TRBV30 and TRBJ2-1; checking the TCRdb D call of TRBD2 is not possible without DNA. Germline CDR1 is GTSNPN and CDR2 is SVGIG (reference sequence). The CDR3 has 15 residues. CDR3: CAWSSTSGRAGEQFF.

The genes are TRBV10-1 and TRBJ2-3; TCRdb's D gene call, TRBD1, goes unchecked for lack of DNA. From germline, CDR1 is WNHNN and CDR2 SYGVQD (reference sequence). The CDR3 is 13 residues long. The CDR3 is CASRRQGSDTQYF.

CDR3 amino acids: CASSLSRIGREAFF. The V and J genes are TRBV5-6 and TRBJ1-1. Germline V gene lookup returns CDR1 SGHDT and CDR2 YYEEEE. CDR3 length equals 14 residues.

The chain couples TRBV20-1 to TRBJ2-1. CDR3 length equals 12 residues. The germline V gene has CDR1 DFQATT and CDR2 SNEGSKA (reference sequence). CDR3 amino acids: CSVELSYNEQFF.

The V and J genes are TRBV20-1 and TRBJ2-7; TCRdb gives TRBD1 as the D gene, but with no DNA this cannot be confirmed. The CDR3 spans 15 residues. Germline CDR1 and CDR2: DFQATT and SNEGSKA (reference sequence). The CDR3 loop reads CSARDQVRGRYEQYF.

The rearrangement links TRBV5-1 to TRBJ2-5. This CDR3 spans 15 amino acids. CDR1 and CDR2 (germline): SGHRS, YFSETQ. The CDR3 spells CASILVAGTQETQYF.

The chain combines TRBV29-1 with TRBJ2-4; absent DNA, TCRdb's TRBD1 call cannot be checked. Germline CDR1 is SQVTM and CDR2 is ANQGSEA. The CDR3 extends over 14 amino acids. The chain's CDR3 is CSAAGRALGDIQYF.

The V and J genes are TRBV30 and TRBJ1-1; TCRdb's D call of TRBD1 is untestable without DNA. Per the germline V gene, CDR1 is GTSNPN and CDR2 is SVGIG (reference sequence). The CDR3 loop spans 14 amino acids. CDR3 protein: CAWSVLGAGTEAFF.

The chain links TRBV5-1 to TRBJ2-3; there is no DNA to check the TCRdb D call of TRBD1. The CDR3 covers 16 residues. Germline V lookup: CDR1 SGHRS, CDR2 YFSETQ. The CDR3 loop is CASSPARQGKGDTQYF.